Sequencing of this TCR beta chain was carried out in a study of cytomegalovirus exposure and HLA in healthy donors. PCR used 60 Vbeta primers and 13 Jbeta primers. Clones were sequenced by immunoSEQ multiplex PCR, and TCRdb holds only the in-frame ones, with some missing. Of about 160,000 clones in the sample, 70% to 80% were seen once. The CDR3 extends over 15 amino acids. Looked up from germline, CDR1 is MGHRA and CDR2 is YSYEKL. The sample holds one count of this clone. Mismatch with germline at one junction end may stem from a read error. The sequence came from a human donor in good health. J is TRBJ1-2 and V is TRBV4-1; D may be TRBD1 (5 bases). The sequenced sample consisted of PBMCs. CDR3 sequence: CASSQIQTGAYGYPF. The DNA for the CDR3 is TGCGCCAGCAGCCAAATCCAAACAGGCGCCTATGGCTACCCCTTC.